This T cell receptor beta chain came from a study of shared clonotypes between healthy human individuals. For the study at large: Per donor, CD8 memory used one plate, CD8 naive used two, CD4 memory used three and CD4 naive used three.

TCRdb keeps only in-frame clones here, not all; method: immunoSEQ multiplex PCR. The data show about 2.3 million clones, 92% seen once. Germline values: CDR1 MNHNY, CDR2 SVGAGI (reference sequence). This CDR3 has 15 residues. Between the trimmed V and J ends, which lost 2 bases and 7 bases, there was a span of 14 bases. The sample was naive CD4+ T cells from PBMCs. Subset meaning: CD45RA+ positively selected. The TCR was taken from a young man in good health. Some clones in this sample may be carry-over from other donors' samples. V usage is TRBV6-6 and J usage is TRBJ1-4; D not resolved. CDR3 protein: CASSYETPGGEKLFF. In DNA form, the CDR3 reads TGTGCCAGCAGTTACGAGACTCCCGGCGGTGAAAAACTGTTTTTT.